The clone carrying this TCR beta chain has more than one count but fewer than ten. Its antigen is currently unknown. The record originates from a study of CD8+ T cells in alopecia areata. Study details: Treatment comprised oral tofacitinib, 5 to 10 mg twice daily, in treated patients. Study results and limitations: Clonality in lesional scalp, especially alopecia totalis/universalis, exceeded that of normal scalp. Among the 100 top clones, expanded CD8+ clones, like scalp clonality, were significantly decreased by tofacitinib.

Germline-derived CDR1 and CDR2 are MNHEY and SVGAGI. The CDR3 runs 13 residues. The V gene end was trimmed by 7 bases and the J gene end by 3 bases; junction bases not matched to a gene: 4. RNA extraction was followed by reverse transcription into cDNA, which acted as the sequencing template. Profiled with immunoSEQ multiplex PCR; TCRdb holds only in-frame clones, not every one. The table includes 15,000 to 20,000 clones, about 60% detected once. Treatment given: oral pan-JAK inhibitor, 5-10 mg twice daily. Those with alopecia areata gave lesional scalp punch biopsies and peripheral blood. This sequence originates from a human donor with alopecia areata. The specimen comprised skin, sampled at week 4, from a patient treated with tofacitinib. This chain links TRBV6-5 with TRBJ2-7, with 9 bases lining up with TRBD1. In DNA, the CDR3 is TGTGCCAGCACCAACAGGGGGCTCTACGAGCAGTACTTC. Amino acids: CASTNRGLYEQYF.